Shown below are 21 T cell receptor beta chains from a single sample sequenced in a study of T cells in tuberculosis. Assay: immunoSEQ multiplex PCR; the TCRdb copy retains only in-frame clones and omits some. Among about 59,000 clones, about 86% were seen once, and the ten largest hold roughly 13%. Thawed, overnight-rested PBMC were stained with GMM-loaded CD1B tetramer, viability dye and anti-CD3, then sorted. C32 glucose monomycolate from Rhodococcus equi was loaded onto the CD1B tetramers. What was sequenced was CD1b-GMM tetramer-negative cells sorted from PBMCs. Receptor source: an adult woman with latent tuberculosis.

This clone was observed a few times. The V call is TRBV27, the J call TRBJ2-6; 7 bases map to TRBD1. V lost 3 bases and J lost 2; bases outside the gene matches: 10. The CDR3 consists of 18 residues. CDR1 is MNHEY, CDR2 SMNVEV, per germline (reference sequence). CDR3 loop: CASSLRGPTGAGANVLTF. The CDR3 DNA reads TGTGCCAGCAGTTTGAGGGGGCCCACAGGGGCTGGGGCCAACGTCCTGACTTTC.

The genes are TRBV19 and TRBJ1-2; 9 nucleotides agree with TRBD1. This CDR3 spans 17 amino acids. Germline-derived CDR1 and CDR2 are LNHDA and SQIVND (reference sequence). J was trimmed by 4 bases and V by 3 bases; bases with no gene match: 12. In nucleotides, the CDR3 is TGTGCCAGTAGTATGGTCCGGGACAGGGCTCTATTCTATGGCTACACCTTC. Translated, it gives CASSMVRDRALFYGYTF.

The rearrangement joins TRBV6-6 to TRBJ2-5; TRBD2 might be the D (6 bases). V lost 6 bases to trimming and J lost 5 bases, with 16 bases between them. The germline V gene has CDR1 MNHNY and CDR2 SVGAGI (reference sequence). CDR3 length: 14 residues. CDR3 sequence (DNA): TGTGCCAGCAGCTATACGGGGGTGGGGGAGACCCAGTACTTC. Protein: CASSYTGVGETQYF.

The chain combines TRBV27 with TRBJ2-5, with TRBD1 identical over 8 bases. Germline V gene sequence: CDR1 MNHEY, CDR2 SMNVEV (reference sequence). Unmatched junction bases numbered 10, after V lost 5 bases and J lost 11 bases. There are 13 residues in the CDR3. The CDR3 spells CASSQQGVREQYF. The CDR3 DNA is TGTGCCAGCAGTCAACAGGGGGTTCGGGAGCAGTACTTC.

The V call is TRBV6-5, the J call TRBJ1-2; 11 positions agree with TRBD1. Losses at the gene ends were 2 bases for V and 8 bases for J; bases not matched to a gene: 4. This CDR3 has 14 residues. CDR1 MNHEY and CDR2 SVGAGI come from the germline V gene. CDR3 sequence (DNA): TGTGCCAGCAGTTACGGTGGACAGGGGGCCGGCTACACCTTC. This codes for CASSYGGQGAGYTF.

The gene calls are TRBV4-2 and TRBJ1-3; tentatively, D is TRBD1 (5 bases). V was cut by 0 bases and J by 3 bases, with 15 bases left in between. Germline CDR1 reads LGHNA; CDR2 reads YNFKEQ. The CDR3 covers 17 residues. The chain's CDR3 is CASSQEGGSGIGNTIYF. For the CDR3, the DNA is TGTGCCAGCAGCCAAGAGGGGGGTTCGGGAATTGGAAACACCATATATTTT.

A single count supports this clone. CDR3 sequence: CASILPELDRLTEAFF. CDR3 bases: TGTGCCAGCATCCTGCCCGAGCTAGACAGGTTGACTGAAGCTTTCTTT. V gene TRBV7-8 combines with J gene TRBJ1-1; perhaps TRBD1 as D (6 bases). With 7 bases removed from V and 5 bases from J, the gap between germline ends came to 23 bases. CDR3 size: 16 residues. The germline V gene has CDR1 SGHVS and CDR2 FQNEAQ.

The genes are TRBV9 and TRBJ1-1; TRBD1 matches at 8 bases. The CDR3 is made up of 14 amino acids. Trimming cost V 0 bases and J 11 bases; bases outside gene matches: 9. The V gene's germline CDR1 is SGDLS and CDR2 YYNGEE. DNA of the CDR3: TGTGCCAGCAGCGTAGTGGACAGGGAGGGCCCGGCTTTCTTT. Protein: CASSVVDREGPAFF.

The chain links TRBV27 to TRBJ2-7, with 9 bases fitting TRBD2. The ends lost 8 bases at V and 2 bases at J; junction bases unmatched: 4. Germline V gene data show CDR1 as MNHEY and CDR2 as SMNVEV (reference sequence). This CDR3 contains 13 residues. DNA of the CDR3: TGTGCCAGCTCGCGGGGGGGGCCCTACGAGCAGTACTTC. Its protein is CASSRGGPYEQYF.

The gene calls are TRBV11-3 and TRBJ1-3; D unresolved. With 2 bases removed from V and 9 bases from J, the gap between germline ends came to 8 bases. The CDR3 extends over 12 amino acids. Germline V CDR1 and CDR2: SGHNT, YENEEA. This CDR3 is CASSLPRGTIYF. DNA of the CDR3: TGTGCCAGCAGCTTACCTCGGGGCACCATATATTTT.

This chain joins TRBV4-1 and TRBJ2-7; D is possibly TRBD1 (5 bases). Trimming took 0 bases from V and 3 from J, leaving 12 bases between them. CDR1 is MGHRA and CDR2 is YSYEKL in the germline V gene. The CDR3 contains 15 residues. The CDR3: CASSQESDTVYEQYF. CDR3 nucleotides: TGCGCCAGCAGCCAAGAGTCGGACACCGTCTACGAGCAGTACTTC.

This clone was seen more than once but under ten times. The chain is built from TRBV12-5 and TRBJ1-1; 8 nucleotides agree with TRBD1. Unmatched junction bases numbered 4, after V lost 6 bases and J lost 4 bases. This CDR3 spans 13 amino acids. Germline loops: CDR1 LGHNT, CDR2 FRNRAP. The chain's CDR3 is CASGHTGGTEAFF. In nucleotides, the CDR3 is TGTGCTAGTGGACACACAGGGGGCACTGAAGCTTTCTTT.

The rearrangement uses TRBV28 and TRBJ1-5; D gene uncertain. Trimming took 3 bases from V and 4 from J, leaving 13 bases between them. Germline values: CDR1 MDHEN, CDR2 SYDVKM. The CDR3 contains 15 residues. CDR3 coding DNA: TGTGCCAGCAGTTTGCCCCGGGGTGGTAATCAGCCCCAGCATTTT. Protein: CASSLPRGGNQPQHF.

The V call is TRBV6-1, the J call TRBJ2-5, with a tentative D call TRBD1 (7 bases). Germline values: CDR1 MNHNS, CDR2 SASEGT. The CDR3 loop spans 14 amino acids. V was trimmed by 7 bases and J by 1 base, leaving 13 bases between them. CDR3 loop: CASIPGGSQETQYF. The CDR3 coding sequence is TGTGCCAGCATCCCAGGGGGGTCCCAAGAGACCCAGTACTTC.

The chain recombines TRBV5-6 with TRBJ1-1, with D hard to call. Trimming took off 4 bases at V and 0 bases at J, with 13 bases between the two ends. The CDR3 runs to 15 residues. Germline values: CDR1 SGHDT, CDR2 YYEEEE. CDR3 bases: TGTGCCAGCAGCAGAGACAACCATTTGAACACTGAAGCTTTCTTT. It codes for CASSRDNHLNTEAFF.

The CDR3 nucleotides read TGTGCCAGCAGCGGAGGGGGACAGGGAGTAGGGACTGAAGCTTTCTTT. Its translation: CASSGGGQGVGTEAFF. This chain uses TRBV9 with TRBJ1-1, with 9 bases aligning to TRBD1. Trimming took 3 bases from V and 5 from J; bases not matched to a gene: 11. Per germline, CDR1 SGDLS and CDR2 YYNGEE. The CDR3 loop spans 16 amino acids.

CDR3 region: CASGGRDRATYEQYF. CDR3 sequence (DNA): TGTGCTAGTGGTGGTCGGGACAGGGCTACCTACGAGCAGTACTTC. The rearrangement links TRBV12-5 to TRBJ2-7, with 9 nucleotides matching TRBD1. Germline CDR1 LGHNT, CDR2 FRNRAP. V shed 5 bases, J shed 2 bases, and the junction held 7 bases outside the gene matches. CDR3 length: 15 amino acids.

The rearrangement uses TRBV29-1 and TRBJ1-2, with TRBD1 matching 10 bases. Germline V gene lookup returns CDR1 SQVTM and CDR2 ANQGSEA. The CDR3 is made up of 13 amino acids. Trimming cost V 8 bases and J 8 bases; bases outside gene matches: 11. CDR3 amino acids: CSTDRGPNDGYTF. In nucleotides, the CDR3 is TGCAGCACCGACAGGGGGCCCAACGACGGCTACACCTTC.

The gene calls are TRBV11-2 and TRBJ2-7; 7 bases match TRBD1. CDR3 length equals 14 residues. Unmatched junction bases numbered 7, after V lost 4 bases and J lost 4 bases. Germline CDR1 is SGHAT and CDR2 is FQNNGV. CDR3 nucleotides: TGTGCCAGCAGCTCGTTACAGGGGTGGTACGAGCAGTACTTC. Translating gives CASSSLQGWYEQYF.

The chain is built from TRBV7-9 and TRBJ2-2; 9 nucleotides line up with TRBD2. J lost 7 bases, V lost 0 bases, and 3 bases had no gene match. CDR1 is SEHNR, CDR2 FQNEAQ, per germline (reference sequence). The CDR3 extends over 15 amino acids. CDR3 amino acids: CASSLATLAGGELFF. The CDR3 bases are TGTGCCAGCAGCTTAGCGACACTAGCGGGCGGGGAGCTGTTTTTT.

The CDR3 loop reads CASSPRAQHF. The DNA of the CDR3 is TGTGCCAGCAGCCCGCGGGCCCAGCATTTT. This chain uses TRBV27 with TRBJ1-5; D remains ambiguous. Looked up from germline, CDR1 is MNHEY and CDR2 is SMNVEV (reference sequence). Trimming pared 6 bases from V and 11 bases from J, leaving 8 bases between. The length of the CDR3 is 10 residues.